This T cell receptor (beta chain) was identified during a study of blood T cell repertoires in COVID-19. Study overall: T cells, B-cell-depleted T cells, or PBMCs provided the cDNA or gDNA that served as material.

Original processing methods: Cell counts per sample came from amplifying reference gene primers. Generated by immunoSEQ multiplex PCR, the TCRdb table keeps only in-frame clones and is missing some. D and trimming come from the DNA, and the V and J calls and clone size come from that table. The profile covers fewer than 200,000 clones, with more than 75% appearing a single time and approximately 2.1% taken by the ten largest. The clonotype comes from a man between 50 and 59 years old who had recovered from COVID-19. Sample: peripheral blood.

In nucleotides, the CDR3 is TGTGCCAGCAGCCGGACCAGGGATGCCCCACCCCTCCACTTT. Translating it yields CASSRTRDAPPLHF. V and J are TRBV6-5 and TRBJ1-6; a weak D match, TRBD1 (5 bases). Trimming left V 6 bases short and J 11 bases short, with 17 bases between. This CDR3 has 14 amino acids. Germline V gene sequence: CDR1 MNHEY, CDR2 SVGAGI.